This entry lists 8 T cell receptor beta chains sequenced from one sample in a study of cytomegalovirus exposure and HLA in healthy donors. The PCR used 60 Vbeta and 13 Jbeta primers. Clones were sequenced by immunoSEQ multiplex PCR, and TCRdb holds only the in-frame ones, with some missing. Here the sample spans roughly 150,000 clones, roughly 80% being singletons. Sequenced material: PBMCs. These receptors were taken from a man in his forties in good health and CMV-seronegative.

The chain uses TRBV19 and TRBJ2-1; D is ambiguous. V lost 3 bases and J lost 6, with 9 bases in between. Germline V gene data show CDR1 as LNHDA and CDR2 as SQIVND (reference sequence). This CDR3 spans 13 amino acids. The CDR3 coding sequence is TGTGCCAGTAGTATCGACGGCGGCAATGAGCAGTTCTTC. Translation gives CASSIDGGNEQFF. Variable domain in full (rest from reference TRBV19 and TRBJ2-1): DGGITQSPKYLFRKEGQNVTLSCEQNLNHDAMYWYRQDPGQGLRLIYYSQIVNDFQKGDIAEGYSVSREKKESFPLTVTSAQKNPTAFYLCASSIDGGNEQFFGPGTRLTVL.

V is TRBV9 and J is TRBJ2-7, with a tentative D call TRBD1 (5 bases). CDR3 size: 14 residues. V shed 6 bases and J shed 2 bases, with 15 bases lying between them. CDR1 is SGDLS, CDR2 YYNGEE, per germline. CDR3 sequence (DNA): TGTGCCAGCACGACCTTTGACAGCCCCTACGAGCAGTACTTC. It yields the protein CASTTFDSPYEQYF.

V is TRBV30 and J is TRBJ2-3; D may be TRBD2 (7 bases). The CDR3 is 14 residues long. The V and J ends lost 4 bases and 6 bases respectively, with 17 bases between them. Germline CDR1 is GTSNPN and CDR2 is SVGIG (reference sequence). The CDR3: CAWTGGRGSDTQYF. The CDR3, as DNA: TGTGCCTGGACCGGGGGGCGGGGCAGCGATACGCAGTATTTT.

The rearrangement joins TRBV11-2 to TRBJ2-7, with a weak D call TRBD2 (7 bases). This CDR3 has 15 residues. V was pared by 3 bases and J by 2 bases, with 14 bases between. The germline gives CDR1 SGHAT, CDR2 FQNNGV. The CDR3 nucleotides are TGTGCCAGCAGCTTGGGGGGGGCGGGGGCCTACGAGCAGTACTTC. This sequence encodes CASSLGGAGAYEQYF. The full variable domain, rest sourced from reference TRBV11-2 and TRBJ2-7, is EAGVAQSPRYKIIEKRQSVAFWCNPISGHATLYWYQQILGQGPKLLIQFQNNGVVDDSQLPKDRFSAERLKGVDSTLKIQPAKLEDSAVYLCASSLGGAGAYEQYFGPGTRLTVT.

This clone was counted a single time. The chain links TRBV7-6 to TRBJ1-5, with 8 bases lining up with TRBD1. The trim removed 5 bases at V and 6 bases at J, leaving 9 bases unmatched. Germline lookup yields CDR1 SGHVS and CDR2 FNYEAQ. There are 15 residues in the CDR3. DNA for the CDR3: TGTGCCAGCAGCGGCCGTGCAGGGGGCGGTCAGCCCCAGCATTTT. Translation: CASSGRAGGGQPQHF.

J is TRBJ2-1 and V is TRBV7-9; 10 positions match TRBD2. J lost 5 bases, V lost 7 bases, and 14 bases had no gene match. This CDR3 is 17 amino acids long. Germline V gene data show CDR1 as SEHNR and CDR2 as FQNEAQ (reference sequence). CDR3 in DNA: TGTGCCAGCACCCCCGGTAGCGGGGGGTTTAGCGACAATGAGCAGTTCTTC. This codes for CASTPGSGGFSDNEQFF. Supplemented by reference TRBV7-9 and TRBJ2-1, the full variable domain reads DTGVSQNPRHKITKRGQNVTFRCDPISEHNRLYWYRQTLGQGPEFLTYFQNEAQLEKSRLLSDRFSAERPKGSFSTLEIQRTEQGDSAMYLCASTPGSGGFSDNEQFFGPGTRLTVL.

This rearrangement joins TRBV2 to TRBJ1-5; 9 bases fit TRBD1. Germline loops: CDR1 SNHLY, CDR2 FYNNEI. This CDR3 is 15 amino acids long. V shed 3 bases and J 5 bases; nucleotides not matched to a gene: 5. The CDR3 bases are TGTGCCAGCAGTGAGGGACAGGGAGGGTATCAGCCCCAGCATTTT. Translating it yields CASSEGQGGYQPQHF.

The chain carries TRBV25-1 and TRBJ1-2; D not resolved. CDR1 is MGHDK and CDR2 is SYGVNS in the germline V gene. Between the trimmed V and J ends, which lost 3 bases and 1 base, there was a span of 18 bases. The CDR3 covers 17 residues. The CDR3 DNA sequence: TGTGCCAGCAGTGATTTTCCTACAGCTCACGATAACTATGGCTACACCTTC. Encoded protein: CASSDFPTAHDNYGYTF.